This entry features one TCR beta chain sequence. The record originates from a study of blood T cell repertoires in COVID-19. On the study more broadly: Samples representing acute and convalescent COVID-19 were sourced from the United States, Italy and Spain. T cells, B-cell-depleted T cells, or PBMCs supplied cDNA or gDNA.

The CDR3 totals 15 residues. Original processing notes: Reference gene primer amplification yielded estimated nucleated cell counts. The repertoire was sequenced with immunoSEQ multiplex PCR; TCRdb's copy has only in-frame clones and lacks some. V, J and clone size derive from that table, while D and trimming were established from the DNA sequence. The table includes more than 70,000 clones, 86% detected once. Source material: peripheral blood. This chain links TRBV21-1 with TRBJ2-7; the table calls TRBD1, which could not be checked here. TRBV21-1 is annotated as a pseudogene. This clonotype was sampled from an elderly man with active or convalescent COVID-19. The CDR3 sequence: CASRLTGVVCGEQYF. CDR3 in DNA: TGTGCCAGTCGACTTACAGGGGTCGTGTGTGGCGAGCAGTACTTC.